The clone carrying this T cell receptor beta chain has just a few counts. Systemic immunosuppression or autoimmune disease history was grounds to exclude patients. This sample was taken from a study of OX40 agonist ivuxolimab in advanced cancers. Overall study context: The study gave patients intravenous ivuxolimab at 0.01 to 10 mg/kg every 2 weeks. Previous treatment with anti-PD-1, anti-PD-L1 or anti-CTLA-4 therapy was allowed; more than 35% had received some.

Measured with immunoSEQ multiplex PCR; TCRdb has only the in-frame clones, and not every one. Of roughly 75,000 clones in the sample, around 86% were seen once. The material was CD4+ or CD8+ T cells sorted from blood, obtained in a trial of the OX40 agonist ivuxolimab. The source of this sequence is an adult with an advanced solid tumor such as melanoma, head and neck, liver or kidney cancer.

In DNA form, the CDR3 reads TGTGCCAGCAGGGATTTCACGGCCCAGCATTTT. This encodes CASRDFTAQHF. This rearrangement joins TRBV2 to TRBJ1-5; D gene unclear. Per germline, CDR1 SNHLY and CDR2 FYNNEI. The V end lost 6 bases, the J end lost 11 bases, and 11 bases lay between the germline ends. CDR3 length equals 11 residues. The whole variable domain, remainder taken from reference TRBV2 and TRBJ1-5, is EPEVTQTPSHQVTQMGQEVILRCVPISNHLYFYWYRQILGQKVEFLVSFYNNEISEKSEIFDDQFSVERPDGSNFTLKIRSTKLEDSAMYFCASRDFTAQHFGDGTRLSIL.